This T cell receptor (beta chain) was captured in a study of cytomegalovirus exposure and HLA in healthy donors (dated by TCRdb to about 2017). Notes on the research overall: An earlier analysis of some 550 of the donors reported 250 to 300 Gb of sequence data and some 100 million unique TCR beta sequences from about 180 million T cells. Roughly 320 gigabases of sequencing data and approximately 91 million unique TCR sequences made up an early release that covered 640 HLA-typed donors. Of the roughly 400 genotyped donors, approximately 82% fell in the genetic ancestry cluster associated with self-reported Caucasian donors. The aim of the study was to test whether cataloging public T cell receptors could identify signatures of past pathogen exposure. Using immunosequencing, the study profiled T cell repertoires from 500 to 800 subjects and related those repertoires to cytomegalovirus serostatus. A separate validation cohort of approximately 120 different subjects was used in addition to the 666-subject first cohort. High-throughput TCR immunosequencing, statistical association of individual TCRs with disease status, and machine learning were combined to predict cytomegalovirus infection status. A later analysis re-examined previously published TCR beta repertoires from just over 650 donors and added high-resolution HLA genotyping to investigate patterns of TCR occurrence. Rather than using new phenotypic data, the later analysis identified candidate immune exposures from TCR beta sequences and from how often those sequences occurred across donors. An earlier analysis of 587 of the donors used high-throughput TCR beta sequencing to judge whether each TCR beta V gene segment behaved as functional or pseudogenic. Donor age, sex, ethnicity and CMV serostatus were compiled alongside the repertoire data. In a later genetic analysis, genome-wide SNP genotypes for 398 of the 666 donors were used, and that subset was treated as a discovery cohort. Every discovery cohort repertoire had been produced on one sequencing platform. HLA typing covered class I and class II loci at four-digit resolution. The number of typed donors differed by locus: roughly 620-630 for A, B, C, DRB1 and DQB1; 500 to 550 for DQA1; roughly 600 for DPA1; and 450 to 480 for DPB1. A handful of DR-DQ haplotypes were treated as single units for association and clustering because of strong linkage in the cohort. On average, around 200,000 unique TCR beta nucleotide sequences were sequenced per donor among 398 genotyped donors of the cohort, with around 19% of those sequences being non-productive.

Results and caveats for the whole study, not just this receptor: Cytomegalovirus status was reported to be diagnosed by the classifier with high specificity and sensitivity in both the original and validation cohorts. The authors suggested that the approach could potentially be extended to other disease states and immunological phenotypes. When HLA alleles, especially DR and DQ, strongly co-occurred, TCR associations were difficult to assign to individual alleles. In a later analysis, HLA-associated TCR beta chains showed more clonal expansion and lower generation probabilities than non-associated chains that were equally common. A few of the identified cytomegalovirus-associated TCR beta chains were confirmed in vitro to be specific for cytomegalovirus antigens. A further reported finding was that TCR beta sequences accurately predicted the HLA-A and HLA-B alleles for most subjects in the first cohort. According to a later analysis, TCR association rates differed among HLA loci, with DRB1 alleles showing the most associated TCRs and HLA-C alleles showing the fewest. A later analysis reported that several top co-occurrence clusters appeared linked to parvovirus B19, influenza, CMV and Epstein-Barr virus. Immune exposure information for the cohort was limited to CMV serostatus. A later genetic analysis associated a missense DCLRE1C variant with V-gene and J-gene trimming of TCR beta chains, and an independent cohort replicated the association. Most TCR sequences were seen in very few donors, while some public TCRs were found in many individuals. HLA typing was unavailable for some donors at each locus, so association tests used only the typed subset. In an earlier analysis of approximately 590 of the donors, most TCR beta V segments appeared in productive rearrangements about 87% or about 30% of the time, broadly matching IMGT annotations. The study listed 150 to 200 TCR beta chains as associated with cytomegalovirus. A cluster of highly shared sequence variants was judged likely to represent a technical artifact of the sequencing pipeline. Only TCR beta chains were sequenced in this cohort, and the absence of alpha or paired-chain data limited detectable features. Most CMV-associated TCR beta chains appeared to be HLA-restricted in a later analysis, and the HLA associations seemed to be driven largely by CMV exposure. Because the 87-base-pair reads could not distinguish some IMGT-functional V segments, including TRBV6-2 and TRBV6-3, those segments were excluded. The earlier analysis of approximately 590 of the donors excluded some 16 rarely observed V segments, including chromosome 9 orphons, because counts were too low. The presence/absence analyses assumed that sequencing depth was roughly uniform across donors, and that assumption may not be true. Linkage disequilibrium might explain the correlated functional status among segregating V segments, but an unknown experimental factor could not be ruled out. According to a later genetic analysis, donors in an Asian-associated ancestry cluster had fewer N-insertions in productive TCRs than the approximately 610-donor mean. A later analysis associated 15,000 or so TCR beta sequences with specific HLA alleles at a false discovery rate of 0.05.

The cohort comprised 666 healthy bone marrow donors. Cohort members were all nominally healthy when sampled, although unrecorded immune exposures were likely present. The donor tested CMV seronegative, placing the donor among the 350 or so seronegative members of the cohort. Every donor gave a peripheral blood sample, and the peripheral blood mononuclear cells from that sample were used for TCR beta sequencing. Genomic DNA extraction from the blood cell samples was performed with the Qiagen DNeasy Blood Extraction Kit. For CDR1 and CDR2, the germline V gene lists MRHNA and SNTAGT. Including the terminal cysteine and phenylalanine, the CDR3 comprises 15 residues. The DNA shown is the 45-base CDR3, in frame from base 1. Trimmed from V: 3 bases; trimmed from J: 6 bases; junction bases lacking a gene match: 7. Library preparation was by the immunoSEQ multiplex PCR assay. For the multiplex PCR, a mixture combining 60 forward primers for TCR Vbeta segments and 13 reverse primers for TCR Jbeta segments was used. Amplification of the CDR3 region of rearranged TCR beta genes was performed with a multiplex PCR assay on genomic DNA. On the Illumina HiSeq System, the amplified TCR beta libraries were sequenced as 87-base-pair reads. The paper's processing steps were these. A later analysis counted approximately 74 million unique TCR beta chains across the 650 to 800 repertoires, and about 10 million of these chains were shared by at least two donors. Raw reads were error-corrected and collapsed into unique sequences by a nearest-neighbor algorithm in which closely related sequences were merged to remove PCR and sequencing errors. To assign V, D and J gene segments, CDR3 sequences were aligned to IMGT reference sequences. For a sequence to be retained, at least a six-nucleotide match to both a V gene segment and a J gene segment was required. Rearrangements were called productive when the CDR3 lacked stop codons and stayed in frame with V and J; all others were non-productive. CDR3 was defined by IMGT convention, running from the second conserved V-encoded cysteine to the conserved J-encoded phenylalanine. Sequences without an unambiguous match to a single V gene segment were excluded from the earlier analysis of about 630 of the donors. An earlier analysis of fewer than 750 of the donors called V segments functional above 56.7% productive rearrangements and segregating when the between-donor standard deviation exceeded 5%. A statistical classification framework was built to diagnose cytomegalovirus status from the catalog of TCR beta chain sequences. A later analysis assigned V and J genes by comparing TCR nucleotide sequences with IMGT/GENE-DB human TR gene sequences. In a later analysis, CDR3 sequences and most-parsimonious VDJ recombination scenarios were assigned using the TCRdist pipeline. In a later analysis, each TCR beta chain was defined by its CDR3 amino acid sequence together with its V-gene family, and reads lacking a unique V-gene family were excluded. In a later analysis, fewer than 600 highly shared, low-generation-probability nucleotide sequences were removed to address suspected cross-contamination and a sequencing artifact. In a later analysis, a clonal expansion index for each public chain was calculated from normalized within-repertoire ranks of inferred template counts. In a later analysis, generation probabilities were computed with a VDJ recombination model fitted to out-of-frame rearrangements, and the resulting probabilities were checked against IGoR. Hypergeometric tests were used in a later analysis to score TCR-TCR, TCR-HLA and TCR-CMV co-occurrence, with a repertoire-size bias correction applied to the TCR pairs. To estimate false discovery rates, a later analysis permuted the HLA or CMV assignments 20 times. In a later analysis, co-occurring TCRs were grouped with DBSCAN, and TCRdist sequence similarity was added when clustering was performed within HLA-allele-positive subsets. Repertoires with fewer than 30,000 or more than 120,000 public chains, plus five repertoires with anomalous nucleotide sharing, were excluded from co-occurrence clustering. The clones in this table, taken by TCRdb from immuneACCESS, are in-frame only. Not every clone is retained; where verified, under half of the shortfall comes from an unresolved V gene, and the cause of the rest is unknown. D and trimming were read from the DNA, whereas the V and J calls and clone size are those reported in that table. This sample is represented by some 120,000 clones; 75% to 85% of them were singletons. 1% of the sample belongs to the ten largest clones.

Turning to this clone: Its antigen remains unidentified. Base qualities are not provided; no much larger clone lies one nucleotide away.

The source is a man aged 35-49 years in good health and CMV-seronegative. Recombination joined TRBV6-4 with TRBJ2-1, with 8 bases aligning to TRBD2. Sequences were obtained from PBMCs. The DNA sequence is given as TGTGCCAGCAGTGAAGGCGGGGGGACCCCCAATGAGCAGTTCTTC. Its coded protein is CASSEGGGTPNEQFF.